The 27 T cell receptor beta chains in this list originate from one sample, sequenced in a study of vaccination and CD4 T cells after COVID-19. The study sequenced cultured CD4+ T cell DNA using the Oncomine TCR Beta short-read assay. TCRdb passed the PCR reads through MiXCR, listing each CDR3 protein once. The table lists about 21,000 distinct CDR3 sequences, 55% of them singletons. Documented treatment: roughly ten-day PBMC culture with coronavirus spike peptide pools or control peptides (ViraFEST assay). For these TCRs, the target antigens are not known. The specimen was CD4+ T cells from blood, cultured in vitro. These receptors were taken from a human donor who had recovered from COVID-19.

This clonotype was counted between two and nine times. The chain uses TRBV11-3 and TRBJ1-6; D not certain. The V end was cut by 4 bases, the J end by 8 bases, with 18 bases between. Per the germline V gene, CDR1 is SGHNT and CDR2 is YENEEA. The CDR3 has 16 amino acids. The CDR3 region is CASSSLGLKPDSPLHF. As DNA, the CDR3 is TGTGCCAGCAGCTCTCTCGGGCTAAAGCCCGATTCACCCCTCCACTTT. The full variable domain, completed using reference TRBV11-3 and TRBJ1-6, is EAGVVQSPRYKIIEKKQPVAFWCNPISGHNTLYWYLQNLGQGPELLIRYENEEAVDDSQLPKDRFSAERLKGVDSTLKIQPAELGDSAVYLCASSSLGLKPDSPLHFGNGTRLTVT.

This clonotype has just a few counts. V and J are TRBV6-4 and TRBJ1-2, with D perhaps TRBD1 (5 bases). Trimming removed 2 bases from V and 7 bases from J, with 20 bases in between. The CDR3 is 16 amino acids. CDR1 is MRHNA, CDR2 SNTAGT, per germline. In DNA form, the CDR3 reads TGTGCCAGCAGTGACACGGGGGAGCCGGGGGGTATTGGCTACACCTTC. It specifies CASSDTGEPGGIGYTF.

This clonotype was seen a few times. This chain links TRBV20-1 with TRBJ2-3; D not resolved. The germline V gene has CDR1 DFQATT and CDR2 SNEGSKA (reference sequence). CDR3 size: 15 residues. V shed 0 bases and J shed 0 bases, with 10 bases lying between them. CDR3 in DNA: TGCAGTGCTAGAGAGGCTTGGCCTAGCACAGATACGCAGTATTTT. This encodes CSAREAWPSTDTQYF.

V and J are TRBV28 and TRBJ2-7, with D perhaps TRBD1 or TRBD2 (5 bases each). V was shortened by 5 bases and J by 3 bases, with 14 bases between the two germline ends. CDR3 size: 14 residues. The germline V gene has CDR1 MDHEN and CDR2 SYDVKM. CDR3 coding DNA: TGTGCCAGCAGTGCCCCGGTGGGACGCTACGAGCAGTACTTC. The encoded protein is CASSAPVGRYEQYF.

The V and J genes are TRBV29-1 and TRBJ2-1; a weak D match, TRBD2 (6 bases). V dropped 5 bases and J dropped 5 bases, with 19 bases sitting between them. This CDR3 has 15 residues. From germline, CDR1 is SQVTM and CDR2 ANQGSEA. The CDR3 protein is CSVRVGGAADNEQFF. The CDR3 DNA reads TGCAGCGTTAGGGTGGGCGGGGCCGCGGACAATGAGCAGTTCTTC.

Only a few counts were recorded for this clonotype. The chain combines TRBV19 with TRBJ2-5, with a possible D match to TRBD2 (5 bases). Germline-derived CDR1 and CDR2 are LNHDA and SQIVND (reference sequence). V gave up 1 base and J gave up 5 bases, with 11 bases separating them. This CDR3 has 14 residues. In DNA form, the CDR3 reads TGTGCCAGTAGTATAGGGCGGGTAGGCGAGACCCAGTACTTC. Translation gives CASSIGRVGETQYF.

This sequence joins TRBV11-3 and TRBJ2-7; TRBD1 matches 8 bases. CDR1 and CDR2 (germline): SGHNT, YENEEA. This CDR3 is 13 amino acids long. J lost 3 bases, V lost 6 bases, and 4 bases had no gene match. The CDR3 DNA is TGTGCCAGCAGTCAGGGACAGGACTACGAGCAGTACTTC. Translation gives CASSQGQDYEQYF.

The rearrangement links TRBV27 to TRBJ2-3; a possible D gene is TRBD2 (6 bases). CDR1 and CDR2 (germline): MNHEY, SMNVEV (reference sequence). The CDR3 is made up of 15 amino acids. Trimming took 7 bases from V and 2 from J, leaving 16 bases between them. This CDR3 is CASTSGGADTDTQYF. As DNA, the CDR3 is TGTGCCAGCACCTCCGGAGGGGCGGACACAGATACGCAGTATTTT.

In its sample, this clonotype was seen a few times. The chain has TRBV6-2 or TRBV6-3 and TRBJ1-5; D unresolved. This CDR3 has 13 amino acids. Germline V gene data show CDR1 as MNHEY and CDR2 as SVGEGT. Trimming pared 5 bases from V and 7 bases from J, leaving 12 bases between. The chain's CDR3 is CASSNRPEQPQHF. The CDR3 region has the DNA TGTGCCAGCAGTAATCGACCCGAACAGCCCCAGCATTTT.

The V call is TRBV7-2, the J call TRBJ1-1, with D unresolved. The V end lost 2 bases, the J end lost 7 bases, and 14 bases lay between the germline ends. The CDR3 extends over 14 amino acids. The germline CDR1 and CDR2 sequences are SGHTA and FQGNSA. The CDR3 here is CASSLSRRSSEAFF. For the CDR3, the DNA is TGTGCCAGCAGCTTAAGTCGACGTAGCAGTGAAGCTTTCTTT.

The chain uses TRBV3-1 and TRBJ2-5; D remains unclear. The CDR3 consists of 14 residues. V gave up 3 bases and J gave up 0 bases, with 8 bases separating them. CDR1 is LGHDT, CDR2 YNNKEL, per germline (reference sequence). Here the CDR3 reads CASSHLGYQETQYF. CDR3 sequence (DNA): TGTGCCAGCAGCCACCTTGGTTACCAAGAGACCCAGTACTTC.

This clonotype came up a few times. This chain joins TRBV6-1 and TRBJ2-5; D is perhaps TRBD1 (5 bases). Germline V gives CDR1 MNHNS, CDR2 SASEGT. The CDR3 sequence is 15 residues long. The germline V and J ends were trimmed by 6 bases and 2 bases, with 16 bases remaining between them. CDR3: CASRPRQGPQETQYF. The CDR3 coding sequence is TGTGCCAGCAGACCCCGCCAGGGCCCACAAGAGACCCAGTACTTC.

This clonotype was counted between two and nine times. The V and J genes are TRBV10-3 and TRBJ1-5; perhaps TRBD1 as D (5 bases). Per germline, CDR1 ENHRY and CDR2 SYGVKD. The V end was cut by 3 bases, the J end by 4 bases, with 7 bases between. The CDR3 covers 13 residues. CDR3 residues: CAISERTNQPQHF. The CDR3 bases are TGTGCCATCAGTGAACGGACAAATCAGCCCCAGCATTTT.

The rearrangement links TRBV19 to TRBJ1-1, with D uncertain. Germline V lookup: CDR1 LNHDA, CDR2 SQIVND (reference sequence). CDR3 length: 13 residues. V lost 3 bases to trimming and J lost 4 bases, with 9 bases between them. CDR3 sequence: CASSMKTGTEAFF. The CDR3 nucleotides are TGTGCCAGTAGTATGAAGACCGGCACTGAAGCTTTCTTT. Complete variable domain (other parts from reference TRBV19 and TRBJ1-1): DGGITQSPKYLFRKEGQNVTLSCEQNLNHDAMYWYRQDPGQGLRLIYYSQIVNDFQKGDIAEGYSVSREKKESFPLTVTSAQKNPTAFYLCASSMKTGTEAFFGQGTRLTVV.

This clonotype appeared a few times. The chain links TRBV7-9 to TRBJ2-3; D tentatively fits TRBD1 or TRBD2 (5 bases each). This CDR3 comprises 16 residues. Trimming removed 1 base at V and 0 bases at J, with 11 bases between. Looked up from germline, CDR1 is SEHNR and CDR2 is FQNEAQ (reference sequence). The CDR3 bases are TGTGCCAGCAGCTTAGGTTCATGGGGGAGCACAGATACGCAGTATTTT. Its protein product is CASSLGSWGSTDTQYF.

The chain recombines TRBV7-4 with TRBJ1-2; D perhaps matches TRBD1 (5 bases). The CDR3 runs to 14 residues. Trimming left V 5 bases short and J 2 bases short, with 12 bases between. Germline-derived CDR1 and CDR2 are SGHVT and SQSDAQ. In DNA, the CDR3 is TGTGCCAGCAGCCGACCAGGGATCAACTATGGCTACACCTTC. It translates to CASSRPGINYGYTF.

The gene calls are TRBV6-1 and TRBJ1-1; 9 positions match TRBD1. CDR1 MNHNS and CDR2 SASEGT come from the germline V gene. The CDR3 is made up of 14 amino acids. The trim removed 7 bases at V and 4 bases at J, leaving 7 bases unmatched. CDR3 in DNA: TGTGCCAGCACCTCGGGACAGGGTCGCACTGAAGCTTTCTTT. Amino acid sequence: CASTSGQGRTEAFF.

This clonotype occurred a few times. The V and J genes are TRBV20-1 and TRBJ1-5, with TRBD1 as a possible D gene (5 bases). CDR3 length: 13 residues. V lost 3 bases and J 5 bases, leaving 11 bases between the germline ends. Germline CDR1 is DFQATT and CDR2 is SNEGSKA (reference sequence). CDR3 coding DNA: TGCAGTGCTAGTCAAGGGGTTGATCAGCCCCAGCATTTT. Translated, it gives CSASQGVDQPQHF.

V is TRBV5-1 and J is TRBJ1-5, with D hard to call. The germline CDR1 and CDR2 sequences are SGHRS and YFSETQ. The ends were cut back, 0 bases at V and 3 bases at J, with 10 bases in the middle. This CDR3 region has 15 residues. The CDR3 nucleotides read TGCGCCAGCAGCTTGGTTGGCGGGGACAATCAGCCCCAGCATTTT. This translates into CASSLVGGDNQPQHF.

In its sample, this clonotype was seen a few times. V and J are TRBV20-1 and TRBJ2-5, with TRBD2 matching over 9 bases. The CDR3 runs 14 residues. V lost 2 bases to trimming and J lost 5 bases; unmatched junction nucleotides: 6. Germline lookup yields CDR1 DFQATT and CDR2 SNEGSKA (reference sequence). Here the CDR3 DNA reads TGCAGTGCTAGACGCGGGGGGGGATGGGAGACCCAGTACTTC. Encoded protein: CSARRGGGWETQYF.

V usage is TRBV27 and J usage is TRBJ2-5, with D possibly being TRBD2 (6 bases). Germline V gene lookup returns CDR1 MNHEY and CDR2 SMNVEV (reference sequence). The CDR3 extends over 14 amino acids. The V and J ends lost 5 bases and 6 bases respectively, with 16 bases between them. The CDR3 sequence: CASSPSVGGKTQYF. In DNA, the CDR3 is TGTGCCAGCAGTCCCTCAGTGGGAGGCAAGACCCAGTACTTC.

The V call is TRBV6-2 or TRBV6-3, the J call TRBJ2-1; 12 bases match TRBD2. V gave up 2 bases and J gave up 9 bases; unmatched junction bases: 5. This CDR3 is built from 15 residues. In germline, CDR1 is MNHEY, CDR2 SVGEGT. The CDR3 coding sequence is TGTGCCAGCAGTTACATCGGACTAGCGGGGAGTGAGCAGTTCTTC. Translation: CASSYIGLAGSEQFF.

In its sample, this clonotype was seen a few times. This chain links TRBV15 with TRBJ1-5, with D unclear. With 1 base removed from V and 5 bases from J, the gap between germline ends came to 15 bases. This CDR3 spans 16 amino acids. Germline V lookup: CDR1 LNHNV, CDR2 YYDKDF (reference sequence). CDR3 coding DNA: TGTGCCACCAGCAGAGGAGATCGAGGGCGGCATCAGCCCCAGCATTTT. Its protein product is CATSRGDRGRHQPQHF.

As concerns this clonotype: This may come from a read error, since a much larger clone is one base off. The chain couples TRBV6-5 to TRBJ2-5; 9 bases line up with TRBD1. Germline V lookup: CDR1 MNHEY, CDR2 SVGAGI. The V gene end was trimmed by 2 bases and the J gene end by 4 bases; junction bases not matched to a gene: 5. This CDR3 is built from 15 residues. CDR3 nucleotides: TGTGCCAGCAGTTACCAGGGACAGGGAATAGAGACCCAGTACTTC. Encoded protein: CASSYQGQGIETQYF.

The gene calls are TRBV20-1 and TRBJ1-1; D is uncertain. Germline assignment: CDR1 DFQATT and CDR2 SNEGSKA (reference sequence). The CDR3 has 12 amino acids. V was clipped by 1 base and J by 5 bases, with 8 bases between them. The CDR3 loop reads CSARVGSTEAFF. CDR3 DNA sequence: TGCAGTGCTAGAGTTGGGTCGACTGAAGCTTTCTTT.

This chain links TRBV2 with TRBJ2-5, with 7 bases identical to TRBD2. This CDR3 spans 14 amino acids. V lost 7 bases, J lost 4 bases, and 9 bases stayed unmatched. Germline loops: CDR1 SNHLY, CDR2 FYNNEI. CDR3 DNA: TGTGCCAGCAAGGCTAGCGGTGACCGAGAGACCCAGTACTTC. It translates to CASKASGDRETQYF.

This clonotype was detected only a few times. J is TRBJ2-2 and V is TRBV7-8; TRBD2 aligns across 14 bases. There are 18 residues in the CDR3. The V segment lost 5 bases and the J segment 6 bases; nucleotides outside the gene matches: 11. Per germline, CDR1 SGHVS and CDR2 FQNEAQ. CDR3 protein: CASSPRRGLAGAAGELFF. The CDR3 DNA is TGTGCCAGCAGCCCCCGAAGGGGACTAGCGGGAGCGGCCGGGGAGCTGTTTTTT.